This record looks at one T cell receptor beta chain sequence and its context. This clonotype was seen a handful of times. The specificity of this receptor is unknown. Base qualities are not provided; no much larger clone lies one nucleotide away. V drops 4 bases and J drops 4 bases, leaving 18 bases in between. CDR1 and CDR2, per the germline V gene, are SGHDT and YYEEEE. The CDR3 spans 15 residues, from the cysteine through the phenylalanine. This entry keeps only the CDR3 DNA: 45 bases, framed from base 1. The sample is drawn from a study of T cell repertoires in cytomegalovirus infection (dated by TCRdb to the late 2010s). With regard to the full study: Recently identified HLA-C-restricted CMV epitopes, whose presentation resists viral immunomodulation, were targeted by peptide stimulations together with well-studied HLA-B-restricted epitopes. The HLA type of each donor mattered for the analysis, because public TCR beta signatures pointed to carriage of CMV infection along with the matching HLA type.

The data were produced on an Illumina HiSeq 1500. TCRdb redid the processing of the public reads, applying fastp at Q25 and MiXCR, and retained in-frame beta chains. Every CDR3 protein is listed once, alongside the most common genes and DNA of its rows. Within this sample are around 770,000 distinct CDR3 sequences, with roughly 29% of them counted one time only. The ten biggest clones cover under 15% of the sample. Per the publication, the treatment or condition label means: in vitro stimulation with specific CMV peptide epitopes to enrich CMV-specific T cells. Study-wide conclusions, independent of this receptor: The ex vivo response was dominated by HLA-C-restricted CMV-specific TCR beta clonotypes, and the single most frequent clonotype in two of eight donors was supplied by these HLA-C-restricted clonotypes. Carriers of CMV infection plus the relevant HLA type were discriminated by the cumulative frequency of public TCR beta family members in the study cohort and in an independent roughly 320-donor cohort.

The clonotype originates from a human donor in good health (CMV status not recorded). Some clones in this sample may be carry-over from other donors' samples. This chain joins TRBV5-6 to TRBJ2-7, with TRBD1 perhaps the D gene, on 5 matching bases. The material was cultured CD8+ T cells from PBMCs, obtained from culture after CMV antigen stimulation. The DNA is TGTGCCAGCAGCCTCGGAAGGGGCCAGGAGTACGAGCAGTACTTC. This sequence encodes CASSLGRGQEYEQYF.